This T cell receptor beta chain is from a study of CD8 T cell repertoires and HIV-1 epitope variants. On the study more broadly: Epitopes were three Gag families plus Nef HW9 and YT9. The baseline condition was 1M T cells left uncultured.

Assay used: immunoSEQ multiplex PCR; TCRdb lists only in-frame clones, some missing. The sample contains tens of thousands of clones, 60% to 80% of which appear only once. In germline, CDR1 is SGHRS, CDR2 YFSETQ. The CDR3 sequence is 15 residues long. V trimming: 4 bases; J trimming: 4 bases; junction bases outside the gene matches: 6. The sequencing sample was made of uncultured baseline CD8+ T cells from peripheral blood mononuclear cells (PBMCs). The receptor was isolated from a male donor with HIV. The chain carries TRBV5-1 and TRBJ1-1, with 11 positions matching TRBD1. The CDR3, as DNA: TGCGCCAGCAGCATATCCGGGACAGGGGGCACTGAAGCTTTCTTT. Its protein is CASSISGTGGTEAFF. Full variable domain (remainder filled in from reference TRBV5-1 and TRBJ1-1): KAGVTQTPRYLIKTRGQQVTLSCSPISGHRSVSWYQQTPGQGLQFLFEYFSETQRNKGNFPGRFSGRQFSNSRSEMNVSTLELGDSALYLCASSISGTGGTEAFFGQGTRLTVV.